The rows below give T cell receptor beta chains drawn from one sample of a study of blood T cells in healthy people across ages. TCRdb independently ran MiXCR on the 5' RACE reads; one entry per CDR3 protein. The sample holds approximately 800,000 distinct CDR3 sequences; about 36% are singletons and the top ten take around 13%. Material: blood. Every receptor here comes from a man younger than 35 in good health. The CDR3 runs from the conserved cysteine through the conserved F or W. Each record gives: V gene, D gene, clone size, J gene, CDR3 protein, CDR3 DNA. A D gene is named only where the DNA matches it firmly. Size is omitted from some rows. Given values are once, few, many or a class for expanded clones.

v_call: TRBV27; d_call: -; clone_size: -; j_call: TRBJ1-1; cdr3_aa: CASSVGSRYEAFF; cdr3_nt: TGTGCCAGCAGTGTAGGCAGCCGCTATGAAGCTTTCTTT
v_call: TRBV20-1; d_call: -; clone_size: -; j_call: TRBJ2-1; cdr3_aa: CSARPTGRSSYEQFF; cdr3_nt: TGCAGTGCTAGACCTACTGGGAGAAGCTCCTACGAGCAGTTCTTC
v_call: TRBV7-9; d_call: -; clone_size: -; j_call: TRBJ2-1; cdr3_aa: CASTHGRLGGNEQFF; cdr3_nt: TGTGCCAGCACCCACGGAAGACTAGGAGGCAATGAGCAGTTCTTC
v_call: TRBV12-3/TRBV12-4; d_call: TRBD1; clone_size: -; j_call: TRBJ1-5; cdr3_aa: CAGSEQGPRNQPQHF; cdr3_nt: TGTGCCGGCAGCGAACAGGGGCCGAGGAATCAGCCCCAGCATTTT
v_call: TRBV11-2; d_call: -; clone_size: -; j_call: TRBJ2-1; cdr3_aa: CASSFLVLEGRYYNEQFF; cdr3_nt: TGTGCCAGCAGCTTCCTCGTTCTGGAGGGCCGGTACTACAATGAGCAGTTCTTC
v_call: TRBV4-2; d_call: -; clone_size: -; j_call: TRBJ1-5; cdr3_aa: CASSQEGYAGISNQPQHF; cdr3_nt: TGTGCCAGCAGCCAAGAGGGGTACGCAGGGATTAGCAATCAGCCCCAGCATTTT
v_call: TRBV2; d_call: TRBD2; clone_size: -; j_call: TRBJ2-5; cdr3_aa: CASIRVPGLAGETQYF; cdr3_nt: TGTGCCAGCATCCGAGTCCCGGGACTAGCGGGTGAGACCCAGTACTTC
v_call: TRBV7-3; d_call: -; clone_size: many; j_call: TRBJ2-6; cdr3_aa: CASSLSRASGANVLTF; cdr3_nt: TGTGCCAGCAGCTTAAGTCGTGCCTCTGGGGCCAACGTCCTGACTTTC
v_call: TRBV12-3/TRBV12-4; d_call: -; clone_size: few; j_call: TRBJ2-3; cdr3_aa: CASTSERTVTDTQYF; cdr3_nt: TGTGCCAGCACCAGCGAGAGGACAGTCACAGATACGCAGTATTTT
v_call: TRBV7-2; d_call: TRBD1; clone_size: -; j_call: TRBJ1-5; cdr3_aa: CASSLSVGGQQPQHF; cdr3_nt: TGTGCCAGCAGCCTTAGCGTAGGGGGCCAACAGCCCCAGCATTTT
v_call: TRBV12-3/TRBV12-4; d_call: -; clone_size: few; j_call: TRBJ2-5; cdr3_aa: CASTPGGTPWTQYF; cdr3_nt: TGTGCCAGCACTCCAGGGGGGACCCCTTGGACCCAGTACTTC
v_call: TRBV12-3/TRBV12-4; d_call: TRBD2; clone_size: -; j_call: TRBJ2-2; cdr3_aa: CASSPGTSGGLNTGELFF; cdr3_nt: TGTGCCAGCAGTCCTGGGACTAGCGGGGGCCTGAACACCGGGGAGCTGTTTTTT
v_call: TRBV7-2; d_call: -; clone_size: few; j_call: TRBJ2-7; cdr3_aa: CASSLETGSYEQYF; cdr3_nt: TGTGCCAGCAGCTTAGAAACAGGGAGCTACGAGCAGTACTTC
v_call: TRBV4-3; d_call: -; clone_size: few; j_call: TRBJ1-6; cdr3_aa: CASSQVVGSPLHF; cdr3_nt: TGCGCCAGCAGCCAAGTGGTCGGATCACCCCTCCACTTT
v_call: TRBV5-1; d_call: -; clone_size: few; j_call: TRBJ1-1; cdr3_aa: CASSLDPGMNTEAFF; cdr3_nt: TGCGCCAGCAGCTTGGATCCAGGGATGAACACTGAAGCTTTCTTT
v_call: TRBV5-4; d_call: -; clone_size: -; j_call: TRBJ1-1; cdr3_aa: CASGRQENTEAFF; cdr3_nt: TGTGCCAGCGGTAGACAAGAGAACACTGAAGCTTTCTTT
v_call: TRBV5-1; d_call: -; clone_size: -; j_call: TRBJ2-7; cdr3_aa: CASSLAPGDFEQYF; cdr3_nt: TGCGCCAGCAGCTTGGCTCCAGGGGACTTCGAGCAGTACTTC
v_call: TRBV28; d_call: TRBD2; clone_size: -; j_call: TRBJ2-7; cdr3_aa: CASSLTLGGKSSYNEQYF; cdr3_nt: TGTGCCAGCAGTTTAACCCTGGGAGGGAAGAGCTCCTACAATGAGCAGTACTTC
v_call: TRBV9; d_call: TRBD2; clone_size: -; j_call: TRBJ2-3; cdr3_aa: CASSVRTSGGPFTDTQYF; cdr3_nt: TGTGCCAGCAGCGTCCGAACTAGCGGGGGGCCCTTCACAGATACGCAGTATTTT
v_call: TRBV12-3/TRBV12-4; d_call: -; clone_size: -; j_call: TRBJ1-2; cdr3_aa: CASSLSQTAYGYTF; cdr3_nt: TGTGCCAGCAGTTTATCACAGACTGCCTATGGCTACACCTTC
v_call: TRBV5-5; d_call: TRBD1; clone_size: -; j_call: TRBJ2-7; cdr3_aa: CASSLVAGQGTEQYF; cdr3_nt: TGTGCCAGCAGCTTGGTTGCTGGACAGGGTACCGAGCAGTACTTC
v_call: TRBV21-1; d_call: -; clone_size: few; j_call: TRBJ2-7; cdr3_aa: CASSHGGDLGEQYF; cdr3_nt: TGTGCCAGCAGCCATGGGGGGGATTTAGGCGAGCAGTACTTC
v_call: TRBV5-1; d_call: -; clone_size: -; j_call: TRBJ2-1; cdr3_aa: CASSLAQNEQFF; cdr3_nt: TGCGCCAGCAGCTTGGCCCAGAATGAGCAGTTCTTC
v_call: TRBV2; d_call: -; clone_size: once; j_call: TRBJ2-1; cdr3_aa: CASNEGDYYGGYNEQFF; cdr3_nt: TGTGCCAGCAATGAGGGGGATTACTACGGTGGCTACAATGAGCAGTTCTTC
v_call: TRBV11-2; d_call: TRBD1; clone_size: -; j_call: TRBJ2-7; cdr3_aa: CASLGQGWEQYF; cdr3_nt: TGTGCCAGCCTCGGACAGGGATGGGAGCAGTACTTC
v_call: TRBV7-2; d_call: TRBD2; clone_size: -; j_call: TRBJ2-3; cdr3_aa: CASSLLTSGGSRTDTQYF; cdr3_nt: TGTGCCAGCAGCTTACTGACTAGCGGGGGGTCCAGAACAGATACGCAGTATTTT
v_call: TRBV4-1; d_call: -; clone_size: -; j_call: TRBJ1-3; cdr3_aa: CASSLGRDTIYF; cdr3_nt: TGCGCCAGCAGCCTTGGGCGGGACACCATATATTTT
v_call: TRBV3-1; d_call: -; clone_size: -; j_call: TRBJ1-5; cdr3_aa: CASSQLSGLDQPQHF; cdr3_nt: TGTGCCAGCAGCCAACTGAGCGGGCTCGATCAGCCCCAGCATTTT
v_call: TRBV12-3/TRBV12-4; d_call: -; clone_size: many; j_call: TRBJ2-7; cdr3_aa: CASRAGTPSYEQYF; cdr3_nt: TGTGCCAGCAGGGCCGGGACTCCCTCCTACGAGCAGTACTTC
v_call: TRBV30; d_call: TRBD1; clone_size: few; j_call: TRBJ1-1; cdr3_aa: CAWRADRATEAFF; cdr3_nt: TGTGCCTGGAGGGCAGACAGGGCCACTGAAGCTTTCTTT
v_call: TRBV7-3; d_call: -; clone_size: -; j_call: TRBJ2-7; cdr3_aa: CASSLRGGIGYEQYF; cdr3_nt: TGTGCCAGCAGCTTAAGGGGGGGCATCGGCTACGAGCAGTACTTC
v_call: TRBV7-2; d_call: TRBD1; clone_size: -; j_call: TRBJ2-2; cdr3_aa: CAVWGQGGPGELFF; cdr3_nt: TGTGCCGTTTGGGGACAGGGGGGGCCCGGGGAGCTGTTTTTT
v_call: TRBV30; d_call: -; clone_size: -; j_call: TRBJ2-7; cdr3_aa: CAWRGGGYEQYF; cdr3_nt: TGTGCCTGGAGAGGGGGGGGCTACGAGCAGTACTTC
v_call: TRBV12-3/TRBV12-4; d_call: TRBD1; clone_size: many; j_call: TRBJ2-7; cdr3_aa: CASSNRGYEQYF; cdr3_nt: TGTGCCAGCAGTAACAGGGGCTACGAGCAGTACTTC
v_call: TRBV12-3/TRBV12-4; d_call: -; clone_size: -; j_call: TRBJ2-2; cdr3_aa: CASSFEGNGELFF; cdr3_nt: TGTGCCAGCAGTTTTGAGGGAAACGGGGAGCTGTTTTTT
v_call: TRBV10-3; d_call: -; clone_size: -; j_call: TRBJ2-1; cdr3_aa: CAISDPGRDYNEQFF; cdr3_nt: TGTGCCATCAGTGACCCGGGGCGGGACTACAATGAGCAGTTCTTC
v_call: TRBV6-1; d_call: TRBD1; clone_size: medium-sized; j_call: TRBJ2-3; cdr3_aa: CASSEFGQGRSTDTQYF; cdr3_nt: TGTGCCAGCAGTGAGTTCGGACAGGGCAGATCCACAGATACGCAGTATTTT
v_call: TRBV6-2/TRBV6-3; d_call: TRBD1; clone_size: few; j_call: TRBJ2-7; cdr3_aa: CASTIRTGLNEQYF; cdr3_nt: TGTGCCAGCACCATCCGGACAGGGCTCAACGAGCAGTACTTC
v_call: TRBV14; d_call: -; clone_size: -; j_call: TRBJ2-1; cdr3_aa: CASSKRGYNEQFF; cdr3_nt: TGTGCCAGCAGCAAGAGGGGCTACAATGAGCAGTTCTTC
v_call: TRBV29-1; d_call: -; clone_size: many; j_call: TRBJ2-3; cdr3_aa: CSGVGIGADTQYF; cdr3_nt: TGCAGCGGCGTTGGGATCGGGGCAGATACGCAGTATTTT
v_call: TRBV5-6; d_call: -; clone_size: few; j_call: TRBJ1-6; cdr3_aa: CASSFRIKPINSPLHF; cdr3_nt: TGTGCCAGCAGCTTCCGCATAAAGCCGATTAATTCACCCCTCCACTTT
v_call: TRBV21-1; d_call: -; clone_size: few; j_call: TRBJ2-5; cdr3_aa: CASSQEVGAGGFETQYF; cdr3_nt: TGTGCCAGCAGCCAGGAAGTCGGGGCAGGGGGCTTTGAGACCCAGTACTTC
v_call: TRBV5-1; d_call: TRBD1; clone_size: -; j_call: TRBJ2-3; cdr3_aa: CASSFGLDRGPAPTDTQYF; cdr3_nt: TGCGCCAGCAGCTTTGGTCTTGACAGGGGGCCGGCACCCACAGATACGCAGTATTTT
v_call: TRBV6-5; d_call: -; clone_size: few; j_call: TRBJ1-5; cdr3_aa: CASRGRGNQPQHF; cdr3_nt: TGTGCCAGCAGGGGACGCGGCAATCAGCCCCAGCATTTT
v_call: TRBV5-1; d_call: -; clone_size: few; j_call: TRBJ1-1; cdr3_aa: CASALGGTEAFF; cdr3_nt: TGCGCCAGCGCCCTGGGAGGAACTGAAGCTTTCTTT